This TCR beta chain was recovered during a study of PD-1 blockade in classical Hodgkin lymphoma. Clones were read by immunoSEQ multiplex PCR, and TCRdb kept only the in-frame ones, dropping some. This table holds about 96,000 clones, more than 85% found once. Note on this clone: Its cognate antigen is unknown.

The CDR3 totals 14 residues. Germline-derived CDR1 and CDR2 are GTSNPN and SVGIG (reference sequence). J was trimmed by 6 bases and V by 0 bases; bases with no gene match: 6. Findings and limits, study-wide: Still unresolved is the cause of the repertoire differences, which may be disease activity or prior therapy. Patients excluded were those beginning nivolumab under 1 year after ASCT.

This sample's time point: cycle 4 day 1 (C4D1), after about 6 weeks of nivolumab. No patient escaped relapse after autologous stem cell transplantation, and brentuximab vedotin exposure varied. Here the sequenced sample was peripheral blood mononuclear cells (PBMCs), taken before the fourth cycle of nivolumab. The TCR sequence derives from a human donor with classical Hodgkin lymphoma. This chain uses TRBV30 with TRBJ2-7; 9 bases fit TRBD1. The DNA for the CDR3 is TGTGCCTGGAGTGTACACAGGGGGCGATCCGAGCAGTACTTC. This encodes CAWSVHRGRSEQYF.